One T cell receptor (beta chain) is described in this entry. Its target is unknown. This sample stems from a study of T-cell reconstitution after alpha-beta-depleted transplantation in children. Study results and limitations: T cells produced anew were the main source of T-cell counts and diversity one year after transplant. At day 60, the high TCRbeta diversity found in some patients originated from recipient T cells and thymic progenitors that had survived. At around two months after transplant, the alpha-beta T cells were reportedly derived from several hundred expanded clones that came from non-depleted graft cells.

Unique molecular identifiers were incorporated into the prepared TCRbeta library. TCRdb re-analysed the PCR reads in MiXCR, keeping a single row per CDR3 protein. The sample records approximately 47,000 distinct CDR3 sequences, roughly 50% being singletons. The CDR3 sequence is 10 residues long. Deletions cut 5 bases from V and 7 bases from J, with 5 bases between. This clonotype was sampled from a boy younger than two with SCID, due to receive a stem cell transplant. Sequenced material: peripheral blood, taken before TCRalphabeta/CD19-depleted stem cell transplant. This chain connects TRBV12-3 or TRBV12-4 to TRBJ1-2; tentatively, D is TRBD1 (5 bases). Here the CDR3 reads CASSGGGYTF. CDR3 sequence (DNA): TGTGCCAGCAGTGGGGGTGGCTACACCTTC.